Shown below are 31 T cell receptor beta chains from a single sample sequenced in a study of blood T cell repertoires in COVID-19. Assay used: immunoSEQ multiplex PCR; TCRdb lists only in-frame clones, some missing. The sample yields some 90,000 clones, around 82% seen once. Sequenced sample: peripheral blood. These receptors all stem from a man aged 65 to 79 with active or convalescent COVID-19.

The V call is TRBV3-1 (or the pseudogene TRBV3-2), the J call TRBJ2-1; 9 nucleotides agree with TRBD1. The CDR3 extends over 14 amino acids. V lost 5 bases, J lost 7 bases, and 6 bases stayed unmatched. Germline V gene lookup returns CDR1 LGHDT and CDR2 YNNKEL (reference sequence). The CDR3 sequence is CASSSRDRANEQFF. Here the CDR3 DNA reads TGTGCCAGCAGCTCCCGGGACAGGGCGAATGAGCAGTTCTTC.

J is TRBJ2-2 and V is TRBV9, with 7 bases lining up with TRBD2. CDR1 is SGDLS and CDR2 is YYNGEE in the germline V gene. This CDR3 has 16 residues. V was clipped by 6 bases and J by 3 bases; unmatched bases: 11. The CDR3 is CASTERESGDTGELFF. The CDR3 DNA follows: TGTGCCAGCACCGAGAGGGAAAGCGGGGACACCGGGGAGCTGTTTTTT.

V is TRBV12-3 or TRBV12-4 and J is TRBJ1-1; 8 bases map to TRBD1. The CDR3 runs 13 residues. V trimming: 5 bases; J trimming: 4 bases; junction bases outside the gene matches: 3. The CDR3 sequence: CASSETGGTEAFF. In DNA, the CDR3 is TGTGCCAGCAGTGAAACAGGGGGCACTGAAGCTTTCTTT.

V gene TRBV10-3 combines with J gene TRBJ1-2, with D tentatively TRBD1 (5 bases). This CDR3 is 15 amino acids long. CDR1 and CDR2 (germline): ENHRY, SYGVKD. Trimming cost V 3 bases and J 4 bases, with 15 bases left between them. The CDR3 DNA follows: TGTGCCATCAGTGATTCAGGGTACATAGCCTATGGCTACACCTTC. This gives the protein CAISDSGYIAYGYTF.

The V gene is TRBV19, the J gene TRBJ2-3, with D perhaps TRBD2 (7 bases). Germline CDR1 is LNHDA and CDR2 is SQIVND (reference sequence). The V gene lost 7 bases and the J gene lost 2 bases, with 13 bases spanning the gap. This CDR3 has 14 amino acids. This CDR3 is CASKRGAATDTQYF. Here the CDR3 DNA reads TGTGCCAGTAAACGGGGGGCCGCCACAGATACGCAGTATTTT.

This chain joins TRBV5-1 and TRBJ2-2; D not certain. The CDR3 sequence is 13 residues long. CDR1 and CDR2 (germline): SGHRS, YFSETQ. Trimming left V 0 bases short and J 6 bases short, with 6 bases between. This CDR3 reads CASSLDIPGELFF. Here the CDR3 DNA reads TGCGCCAGCAGCTTGGATATCCCCGGGGAGCTGTTTTTT.

The chain uses TRBV9 and TRBJ2-7; 9 bases are shared with TRBD1. V lost 0 bases, J lost 2 bases, and 6 bases stayed unmatched. The V gene's germline CDR1 is SGDLS and CDR2 YYNGEE. This CDR3 has 16 amino acids. The CDR3 protein is CASSVAPGQGPYEQYF. In DNA, the CDR3 is TGTGCCAGCAGCGTAGCTCCGGGACAGGGACCCTACGAGCAGTACTTC.

CDR3 sequence: CSVEGRGANVLTF. For the CDR3, the DNA is TGCAGCGTTGAGGGGAGAGGGGCCAACGTCCTGACTTTC. The rearrangement joins TRBV29-1 to TRBJ2-6; TRBD2 might be the D (5 bases). Trimming stripped 3 bases from V and 4 bases from J, with 7 bases between. Germline assignment: CDR1 SQVTM and CDR2 ANQGSEA. The CDR3 sequence is 13 residues long. The variable domain in full, with the rest retrieved from reference TRBV29-1 and TRBJ2-6, is SAVISQKPSRDICQRGTSLTIQCQVDSQVTMMFWYRQQPGQSLTLIATANQGSEATYESGFVIDKFPISRPNLTFSTLTVSNMSPEDSSIYLCSVEGRGANVLTFGAGSRLTVL.

V usage is TRBV7-3 and J usage is TRBJ2-4; possible D gene TRBD1, 5 bases. The CDR3 consists of 15 residues. The V gene lost 0 bases and the J gene lost 9 bases, with 15 bases spanning the gap. Germline V lookup: CDR1 SGHTA, CDR2 FQGTGA. CDR3 region: CASSLTGKDRGIQYF. DNA of the CDR3: TGTGCCAGCAGCTTAACGGGGAAGGATAGGGGCATTCAGTACTTC. Full variable domain (outside the CDR3, taken from reference TRBV7-3 and TRBJ2-4): GAGVSQTPSNKVTEKGKYVELRCDPISGHTALYWYRQSLGQGPEFLIYFQGTGAADDSGLPNDRFFAVRPEGSVSTLKIQRTERGDSAVYLCASSLTGKDRGIQYFGAGTRLSVL.

The rearrangement uses TRBV30 and TRBJ1-2; D remains unclear. CDR1 is GTSNPN, CDR2 SVGIG, per germline (reference sequence). The CDR3 runs to 11 residues. V was shortened by 2 bases and J by 8 bases, with 9 bases between the two germline ends. The CDR3 here is CAWSTYGGYTF. DNA for the CDR3: TGTGCCTGGAGTACGTATGGCGGCTACACCTTC. The full variable domain, completed using reference TRBV30 and TRBJ1-2, is SQTIHQWPATLVQPVGSPLSLECTVEGTSNPNLYWYRQAAGRGLQLLFYSVGIGQISSEVPQNLSASRPQDRQFILSSKKLLLSDSGFYLCAWSTYGGYTFGSGTRLTVV.

V and J are TRBV6-6 and TRBJ1-1, with D unclear. Germline CDR1 is MNHNY and CDR2 is SVGAGI (reference sequence). CDR3 size: 15 residues. Trimming stripped 4 bases from V and 11 bases from J, with 23 bases between. CDR3 DNA: TGTGCCAGCAGTTTCTCCCGAGACACCCCGATTGGGGCTTTCTTT. Protein: CASSFSRDTPIGAFF.

The chain combines TRBV7-2 with TRBJ2-7; the D gene is possibly TRBD1 (5 bases). Germline V CDR1 and CDR2: SGHTA, FQGNSA. Deletions cut 4 bases from V and 3 bases from J, with 22 bases between. This CDR3 has 17 amino acids. Here the CDR3 reads CASSSGHGPGPNYEQYF. CDR3 DNA sequence: TGTGCCAGCAGCTCAGGACACGGGCCAGGACCTAACTACGAGCAGTACTTC.

The chain is built from TRBV7-9 and TRBJ1-3; D might be TRBD1 (6 bases). The CDR3 contains 15 residues. CDR1 and CDR2 from the germline V gene are SEHNR and FQNEAQ (reference sequence). Trimming stripped 5 bases from V and 2 bases from J, with 13 bases between. The CDR3: CASSTDKGAGNTIYF. In nucleotides, the CDR3 is TGTGCCAGCAGCACCGACAAGGGGGCTGGAAACACCATATATTTT.

The J gene is TRBJ2-3, the V gene TRBV5-4; TRBD2 matches at 9 bases. This CDR3 region has 15 residues. Germline CDR1 SGHNT, CDR2 YYREEE (reference sequence). With 3 bases clipped from V and 2 bases from J, the junction kept 4 bases outside the gene matches. The DNA for the CDR3 is TGTGCCAGCAGCTCAGCGGGGGGACTCACAGATACGCAGTATTTT. This codes for CASSSAGGLTDTQYF.

There are a few counts of this clone. CDR3 sequence reads: CASVGVAGELFF. CDR3 DNA: TGCGCCAGCGTAGGGGTGGCCGGGGAGCTGTTTTTT. The chain recombines TRBV5-1 with TRBJ2-2; maybe TRBD1 (5 bases). CDR3 size: 12 residues. With 7 bases removed from V and 6 bases from J, the gap between germline ends came to 10 bases. Germline lookup yields CDR1 SGHRS and CDR2 YFSETQ.

V and J are TRBV6-4 and TRBJ2-1, with 13 nucleotides matching TRBD2. The CDR3 totals 15 residues. Per germline, CDR1 MRHNA and CDR2 SNTAGT. Trimming cost V 6 bases and J 8 bases; bases outside gene matches: 7. This chain's CDR3 is CASSRTSGGLDEQFF. CDR3 nucleotides: TGTGCCAGCAGCAGGACTAGCGGGGGTTTAGATGAGCAGTTCTTC.

This clone turned up a few times. CDR3 sequence (DNA): TGTGCCAGCAGTTTTCTCGGGGCCAACGTCCTGACTTTC. Protein product: CASSFLGANVLTF. The chain uses TRBV12-3 or TRBV12-4 and TRBJ2-6; no clear D. CDR3 length equals 13 residues. V was trimmed by 3 bases and J by 4 bases, leaving 4 bases between them.

V usage is TRBV10-1 and J usage is TRBJ2-3; D unresolved. Germline lookup yields CDR1 WNHNN and CDR2 SYGVQD (reference sequence). Deletions cut 2 bases from V and 5 bases from J, with 14 bases between. The CDR3 length is 15 residues. The CDR3 DNA sequence: TGCGCCAGCAGTGAGGTGCCAGGAAAGTTAGATACGCAGTATTTT. It specifies CASSEVPGKLDTQYF.

This clone appeared once. The V and J genes are TRBV6-5 and TRBJ2-3; 8 bases fit TRBD2. Germline V gene sequence: CDR1 MNHEY, CDR2 SVGAGI. The CDR3 covers 14 residues. The trim removed 7 bases at V and 5 bases at J, leaving 8 bases unmatched. CDR3 sequence (DNA): TGTGCCAGCAAAGTAACTAGCGGTGTAGATACGCAGTATTTT. It is translated as CASKVTSGVDTQYF.

The rearrangement links TRBV6-6 to TRBJ1-2, with TRBD1 identical over 7 bases. This CDR3 is built from 13 residues. V dropped 5 bases and J dropped 6; count of bases not matched to a gene: 6. Germline assignment: CDR1 MNHNY and CDR2 SVGAGI (reference sequence). The CDR3 DNA reads as TGTGCCAGCAGTCGACAGGGTCATAATGGCTACACCTTC. Translating gives CASSRQGHNGYTF.

This chain links TRBV7-2 with TRBJ1-2, with D unclear. V lost 0 bases to trimming and J lost 8 bases, with 10 bases between them. The CDR3 is 13 amino acids. Germline V CDR1 and CDR2: SGHTA, FQGNSA. CDR3 region: CASSLATAWGYTF. The CDR3 nucleotides are TGTGCCAGCAGCTTAGCCACAGCATGGGGCTACACCTTC.

The chain couples TRBV9 to TRBJ2-1, with D perhaps TRBD1 (6 bases). V was cut by 2 bases and J by 0 bases, with 12 bases left in between. Germline V gene lookup returns CDR1 SGDLS and CDR2 YYNGEE. The CDR3 has 16 amino acids. CDR3 bases: TGTGCCAGCAGCGTCCAGACAGGCCGCTCCTACAATGAGCAGTTCTTC. It codes for CASSVQTGRSYNEQFF.

This clone has only one observation. V is TRBV12-5 and J is TRBJ1-5; no clear D. Germline CDR1 reads LGHNT; CDR2 reads FRNRAP. There are 12 residues in the CDR3. With 4 bases removed from V and 6 bases from J, the gap between germline ends came to 7 bases. CDR3 sequence reads: CASGSRIQPQHF. The CDR3 coding sequence is TGTGCTAGTGGTTCGCGGATTCAGCCCCAGCATTTT.

This clone was detected only a few times. The J gene is TRBJ2-5, the V gene TRBV4-2, with D hard to call. V lost 4 bases and J 7 bases, leaving 7 bases between the germline ends. The germline V gene encodes CDR1 LGHNA and CDR2 YNFKEQ. CDR3 length equals 11 residues. In nucleotides, the CDR3 is TGTGCCAGCAGCCTAACCGGGACCCAGTACTTC. This sequence encodes CASSLTGTQYF.

This sequence joins TRBV5-8 and TRBJ2-1; tentatively, D is TRBD1 (6 bases). The germline V and J ends were trimmed by 4 bases and 9 bases, with 11 bases remaining between them. The germline V gene has CDR1 SGHTS and CDR2 YDEGEE. The CDR3 is 12 residues long. CDR3 region: CASSAYRVEQFF. CDR3 bases: TGTGCCAGCAGCGCCTACAGGGTTGAGCAGTTCTTC.

The chain couples TRBV28 to TRBJ2-7; the D gene is possibly TRBD1 (6 bases). V lost 4 bases and J lost 7, with 17 bases in between. The CDR3 sequence is 14 residues long. CDR1 is MDHEN and CDR2 is SYDVKM in the germline V gene. In nucleotides, the CDR3 is TGTGCCAGCAGTTCACAGGGAGCGCGTACGGAGCAGTACTTC. Protein sequence: CASSSQGARTEQYF.

This clone showed up just once. The chain has TRBV4-1 and TRBJ1-5; 7 nucleotides agree with TRBD1. Germline CDR1 and CDR2: MGHRA and YSYEKL. J lost 2 bases, V lost 3 bases, and 4 bases had no gene match. The CDR3 consists of 15 residues. CDR3: CASSQGQSGNQPQHF. Here the CDR3 DNA reads TGCGCCAGCAGCCAGGGACAGTCGGGCAATCAGCCCCAGCATTTT.

The chain joins TRBV3-1 (or the pseudogene TRBV3-2) to TRBJ2-7, with a possible D match to TRBD2 (6 bases). The CDR3 runs to 12 residues. V dropped 2 bases and J dropped 7 bases, with 9 bases sitting between them. Per germline, CDR1 LGHDT and CDR2 YNNKEL (reference sequence). CDR3 coding DNA: TGTGCCAGCAGCCAAACGGGAGCGGAGCAGTACTTC. Its protein product is CASSQTGAEQYF.

The chain employs TRBV9 and TRBJ1-1; tentative D call: TRBD1 (5 bases). The CDR3 spans 13 residues. The V end was cut by 4 bases, the J end by 2 bases, with 9 bases between. Germline loops: CDR1 SGDLS, CDR2 YYNGEE. The CDR3 spells CASSQGTNTEAFF. The CDR3 DNA follows: TGTGCCAGCAGCCAGGGAACCAACACTGAAGCTTTCTTT.

V usage is TRBV9 and J usage is TRBJ1-5, with a weak D call TRBD1 (5 bases). This CDR3 is built from 15 residues. Germline assignment: CDR1 SGDLS and CDR2 YYNGEE. V shed 1 base and J shed 7 bases, with 15 bases lying between them. The chain's CDR3 is CASSVSGGQGQPQHF. In nucleotides, the CDR3 is TGTGCCAGCAGCGTATCGGGGGGTCAAGGGCAGCCCCAGCATTTT.

This chain links TRBV5-1 with TRBJ1-2, with 9 positions matching TRBD1. V lost 4 bases and J lost 6; bases outside the gene matches: 7. CDR1 SGHRS and CDR2 YFSETQ come from the germline V gene. This CDR3 is built from 14 residues. The CDR3 loop reads CASSPGTGPHGYTF. The DNA for the CDR3 is TGCGCCAGCAGCCCGGGGACAGGGCCCCATGGCTACACCTTC.